This T cell receptor beta chain was observed in a study of T cells in localized non-small cell lung cancer. General study results and limits: One tumor region alone was sequenced, and heterogeneity therefore remains possible.

Clones were sequenced by immunoSEQ multiplex PCR, and TCRdb holds only the in-frame ones, with some missing. This table has roughly 25,000 clones, more than 75% appearing once. V shed 8 bases and J shed 0 bases, with 11 bases lying between them. CDR3 length: 14 residues. Germline V gene data show CDR1 as MNHNS and CDR2 as SASEGT. Details on this clone: Its antigen is unknown.

Sequences were derived from peripheral blood, sampled before any cancer treatment. The source is an older male donor with stage I squamous cell lung carcinoma. The chain couples TRBV6-1 to TRBJ2-1, with D perhaps given as TRBD1 or TRBD2 (5 bases each). The chain's CDR3 is CASGDLSSYNEQFF. CDR3 DNA: TGTGCCAGCGGGGACCTCAGCTCCTACAATGAGCAGTTCTTC.